This TCR beta chain was obtained from a study of T cell repertoires in cytomegalovirus infection. Study-wide context: It was recently identified HLA-C-restricted and well-studied HLA-B-restricted CMV epitopes that the study used. It was the public TCR beta signatures that indicated both CMV infection and matching HLA type.

The CDR3 loop spans 18 amino acids. CDR1 and CDR2 from the germline V gene are SEHNR and FQNEAQ (reference sequence). V lost 5 bases to trimming and J lost 0 bases; unmatched junction nucleotides: 10. Regarding the study as a whole: HLA-C-restricted CMV-specific TCR beta clonotypes were dominant in the ex vivo response.

Notes on this clonotype: No antigen is known for it.

TCRdb ran MiXCR on the reads and lists one entry per CDR3 protein. The table shows 640,000 or so distinct CDR3 sequences, with roughly a third occurring only once. This receptor was obtained from a human donor in good health (CMV status not recorded). Some clones in this sample may be carry-over from other donors' samples. This rearrangement joins TRBV7-9 to TRBJ2-6, with 7 bases matching TRBD1. This material consisted of cultured PBMCs, taken from culture after CMV antigen stimulation. CDR3 in amino acids: CASSTLTGLYSGANVLTF. The CDR3 region has the DNA TGTGCCAGCAGCACCCTGACAGGGTTGTACTCTGGGGCCAACGTCCTGACTTTC.